These 27 T cell receptor beta chains were all obtained from the same sample, sequenced in a study of blood T cell repertoires in COVID-19. Here immunoSEQ multiplex PCR was the method, and the copy in TCRdb shows in-frame clones only, minus some. The table records 230,000 or so clones, 80% to 90% of them present only once. The sequencing sample was made of peripheral blood. These receptors were obtained from a young man with active or convalescent COVID-19.

This clone has a handful of counts. The J gene is TRBJ2-7, the V gene TRBV5-8, with 7 bases matching TRBD1. This CDR3 spans 14 amino acids. CDR1 SGHTS and CDR2 YDEGEE come from the germline V gene. V lost 4 bases, J lost 4 bases, and 8 bases stayed unmatched. The CDR3 DNA sequence: TGTGCCAGCAGCACCCGACAGGGTACGTACGAGCAGTACTTC. It encodes CASSTRQGTYEQYF.

This chain links TRBV19 with TRBJ1-2; D is uncertain. Germline V gene data show CDR1 as LNHDA and CDR2 as SQIVND (reference sequence). The CDR3 spans 14 residues. V was shortened by 5 bases and J by 4 bases, with 14 bases between the two germline ends. CDR3 sequence: CASSGRTGPYGYTF. CDR3 DNA: TGTGCCAGTAGTGGTCGGACTGGACCCTATGGCTACACCTTC.

This clone was detected a few times. This rearrangement joins TRBV27 to TRBJ1-1; D perhaps matches TRBD1 (5 bases). The CDR3 is made up of 15 amino acids. Germline V gives CDR1 MNHEY, CDR2 SMNVEV (reference sequence). Trimming left V 7 bases short and J 5 bases short, with 20 bases between. DNA for the CDR3: TGTGCCAGCAAGTATGTTGGGGCGCGGGGTACTGAAGCTTTCTTT. Its protein product is CASKYVGARGTEAFF.

The chain links TRBV10-2 to TRBJ2-3; 10 nucleotides align to TRBD1. The CDR3 sequence is 14 residues long. Germline V CDR1 and CDR2: WSHSY, SAAADI. The V and J ends lost 11 bases and 4 bases, in that order; junction bases with no gene match: 9. The CDR3 nucleotides are TGCGCCGGGGGCGGGACAGGGGACGCAGATACGCAGTATTTT. Translated, it gives CAGGGTGDADTQYF.

This clone was detected ten times or more. DNA for the CDR3: TGTGCCAGCAGCGAAGGGACTAGAGTACATGAGCAGTTCTTC. It yields the protein CASSEGTRVHEQFF. V gene TRBV5-6 combines with J gene TRBJ2-1, with 8 bases fitting TRBD2. J lost 8 bases, V lost 4 bases, and 8 bases had no gene match. The CDR3 sequence is 14 residues long. Germline CDR1 is SGHDT and CDR2 is YYEEEE.

This clone was detected a few times. The chain joins TRBV24-1 to TRBJ2-3; 9 positions agree with TRBD1. Germline V gene data show CDR1 as KGHDR and CDR2 as SFDVKD. V lost 1 base to trimming and J lost 6 bases; unmatched junction nucleotides: 4. The CDR3 runs to 15 residues. This CDR3 is CATSDFVDRGDTQYF. CDR3 bases: TGTGCCACCAGTGATTTCGTGGACAGGGGCGATACGCAGTATTTT.

This chain connects TRBV28 to TRBJ2-7; TRBD1 matches 8 bases. CDR1 is MDHEN and CDR2 is SYDVKM in the germline V gene. The CDR3 length is 12 residues. With V trimmed by 10 bases and J by 7 bases, 9 bases remained unmatched. DNA of the CDR3: TGTGCCACCCGTCAGGGGGCGGGGGAGCAGTACTTC. Translated: CATRQGAGEQYF.

The chain recombines TRBV5-6 with TRBJ1-6; 9 positions agree with TRBD1. Losses at the gene ends were 2 bases for V and 10 bases for J; bases not matched to a gene: 7. CDR3 length: 15 residues. CDR1 SGHDT and CDR2 YYEEEE come from the germline V gene. CDR3 nucleotide sequence: TGTGCCAGCAGCTTCCGGGACAGGGTTTACTCACCCCTCCACTTT. Protein product: CASSFRDRVYSPLHF.

The chain links TRBV19 to TRBJ2-1; D remains unclear. Trimming took 5 bases from V and 7 from J, leaving 12 bases between them. There are 13 residues in the CDR3. CDR1 and CDR2 from the germline V gene are LNHDA and SQIVND (reference sequence). As DNA, the CDR3 is TGTGCCAGTAGTCCCACGGGTCCAAATGAGCAGTTCTTC. Translating gives CASSPTGPNEQFF. Filled out from reference TRBV19 and TRBJ2-1, the complete variable domain reads DGGITQSPKYLFRKEGQNVTLSCEQNLNHDAMYWYRQDPGQGLRLIYYSQIVNDFQKGDIAEGYSVSREKKESFPLTVTSAQKNPTAFYLCASSPTGPNEQFFGPGTRLTVL.

The chain couples TRBV5-4 to TRBJ1-5; tentative D call: TRBD1 (6 bases). Trimming pared 2 bases from V and 9 bases from J, leaving 12 bases between. Germline CDR1 reads SGHNT; CDR2 reads YYREEE (reference sequence). This CDR3 comprises 13 residues. CDR3 protein: CASSFQGRPPQHF. The DNA for the CDR3 is TGTGCCAGCAGCTTCCAGGGGAGACCGCCCCAGCATTTT.

V and J are TRBV29-1 and TRBJ1-1, with D perhaps TRBD1 (6 bases). Germline V CDR1 and CDR2: SQVTM, ANQGSEA. Trimming removed 5 bases from V and 1 base from J, with 8 bases in between. This CDR3 is built from 12 residues. In DNA form, the CDR3 reads TGCAGCGTTCCGGGACAGAACACTGAAGCTTTCTTT. The encoded protein is CSVPGQNTEAFF.

The rearrangement links TRBV5-1 to TRBJ2-7; 8 positions match TRBD2. V lost 3 bases and J lost 3; bases outside the gene matches: 8. This CDR3 comprises 15 residues. Germline V lookup: CDR1 SGHRS, CDR2 YFSETQ. The CDR3 bases are TGCGCCAGCAGCTCTACTGCGGGGGGCCTCTACGAGCAGTACTTC. Its protein product is CASSSTAGGLYEQYF.

The gene calls are TRBV7-6 and TRBJ1-3, with D perhaps matching TRBD1 (5 bases). The CDR3 covers 15 residues. The germline gives CDR1 SGHVS, CDR2 FNYEAQ. Trimming removed 5 bases from V and 0 bases from J, with 11 bases in between. CDR3: CASSRGFNSGNTIYF. CDR3 sequence (DNA): TGTGCCAGCAGCCGGGGGTTCAACTCTGGAAACACCATATATTTT.

This clone was detected only once. V is TRBV4-3 and J is TRBJ1-5; D is ambiguous. Germline V gives CDR1 LGHNA, CDR2 YSLEER. The CDR3 totals 14 residues. Trimming left V 0 bases short and J 2 bases short, with 5 bases between. The DNA for the CDR3 is TGCGCCAGCAGCCAAGAACTGGGCAATCAGCCCCAGCATTTT. Translation gives CASSQELGNQPQHF.

The chain has TRBV18 and TRBJ1-6; D possibly corresponds to TRBD1 (6 bases). V dropped 6 bases and J dropped 8 bases, with 17 bases sitting between them. Per germline, CDR1 KGHSH and CDR2 LQKENI. This CDR3 comprises 15 residues. The CDR3: CASSGAGGLDSPLHF. CDR3 DNA sequence: TGTGCCAGCTCTGGAGCGGGGGGGCTTGATTCACCCCTCCACTTT.

This chain uses TRBV30 with TRBJ1-5; D is ambiguous. The CDR3 consists of 13 residues. V shed 3 bases and J shed 7 bases, with 13 bases lying between them. The germline V gene encodes CDR1 GTSNPN and CDR2 SVGIG (reference sequence). The CDR3 protein is CAWSRDMSQPQHF. CDR3 nucleotides: TGTGCCTGGAGCAGAGACATGTCCCAGCCCCAGCATTTT.

J is TRBJ1-5 and V is TRBV19; D unresolved. The V end was cut by 11 bases, the J end by 7 bases, with 24 bases between. Germline V gives CDR1 LNHDA, CDR2 SQIVND (reference sequence). The CDR3 has 15 amino acids. The CDR3 DNA reads TGTGCCTCCAAATATGGGAGCAGCCCCATCCAGCCCCAGCATTTT. This encodes CASKYGSSPIQPQHF.

In DNA form, the CDR3 reads TGTGCCACCTCGCGGGACGCCGGGGAGCTGTTTTTT. Its protein is CATSRDAGELFF. V and J are TRBV7-9 and TRBJ2-2, with D tentatively TRBD2 (6 bases). The CDR3 is 12 amino acids. Germline values: CDR1 SEHNR, CDR2 FQNEAQ (reference sequence). The germline V and J ends were trimmed by 10 bases and 6 bases, with 12 bases remaining between them.

The chain couples TRBV4-1 to TRBJ2-7, with D tentatively TRBD2 (5 bases). From germline, CDR1 is MGHRA and CDR2 YSYEKL. CDR3 length: 14 residues. V was cut by 1 base and J by 1 base, with 8 bases left in between. The CDR3 DNA reads TGCGCCAGCAGCCAAGGTGGGGAGTCCTACGAGCAGTACTTC. Its translation: CASSQGGESYEQYF.

The chain links TRBV10-1 to TRBJ2-2, with 7 bases that match TRBD1. CDR1 and CDR2 (germline): WNHNN, SYGVQD (reference sequence). The trim removed 3 bases at V and 2 bases at J, leaving 6 bases unmatched. The CDR3 consists of 16 residues. The CDR3 region has the DNA TGCGCCAGCAGTGATGTTGGGACAGCTAACACCGGGGAGCTGTTTTTT. Protein: CASSDVGTANTGELFF.

The V and J genes are TRBV7-2 and TRBJ1-5; a possible D gene is TRBD1 (6 bases). Germline V lookup: CDR1 SGHTA, CDR2 FQGNSA. V lost 5 bases and J 5 bases, leaving 16 bases between the germline ends. This CDR3 comprises 15 residues. CDR3 coding DNA: TGTGCCAGCAGCCCGTGGGGGGGGCCCGATCAGCCCCAGCATTTT. Encoded protein: CASSPWGGPDQPQHF. The full variable domain, with the rest looked up from reference TRBV7-2 and TRBJ1-5, is GAGVSQSPSNKVTEKGKDVELRCDPISGHTALYWYRQSLGQGLEFLIYFQGNSAPDKSGLPSDRFSAERTGGSVSTLTIQRTQQEDSAVYLCASSPWGGPDQPQHFGDGTRLSIL.

This rearrangement joins TRBV12-3 or TRBV12-4 to TRBJ2-3; D uncertain. V dropped 5 bases and J dropped 4 bases, with 10 bases sitting between them. The CDR3 loop spans 13 amino acids. The CDR3 coding sequence is TGTGCCAGCAGTCCCATGGCAGCAGATACGCAGTATTTT. Amino acids: CASSPMAADTQYF.

The chain combines TRBV4-1 with TRBJ2-5; D call uncertain. The CDR3 is 15 amino acids. Looked up from germline, CDR1 is MGHRA and CDR2 is YSYEKL. Trimming removed 0 bases from V and 2 bases from J, with 10 bases in between. This CDR3 reads CASSQDEADQETQYF. The CDR3 region has the DNA TGCGCCAGCAGCCAAGATGAGGCGGATCAAGAGACCCAGTACTTC.

This clone was observed a few times. The chain has TRBV7-9 and TRBJ2-1; 8 nucleotides match TRBD1. The CDR3 spans 12 residues. The germline gives CDR1 SEHNR, CDR2 FQNEAQ (reference sequence). The V segment lost 5 bases and the J segment 9 bases; nucleotides outside the gene matches: 3. The CDR3, as DNA: TGTGCCAGCAGCCAGGGGGCCAGTGAGCAGTTCTTC. Protein sequence: CASSQGASEQFF.

The chain carries TRBV5-1 and TRBJ1-4; D ambiguous. Germline CDR1 is SGHRS and CDR2 is YFSETQ. V dropped 1 base and J dropped 0 bases, with 4 bases sitting between them. There are 14 residues in the CDR3. The CDR3 loop is CASSLSATNEKLFF. In DNA form, the CDR3 reads TGCGCCAGCAGCTTGTCTGCAACTAATGAAAAACTGTTTTTT.

The V call is TRBV6-4, the J call TRBJ2-3, with D perhaps matching TRBD2 (6 bases). V was pared by 5 bases and J by 0 bases, with 6 bases between. Germline CDR1 and CDR2: MRHNA and SNTAGT. This CDR3 has 13 amino acids. The CDR3 bases are TGTGCCAGCAGTAGCGGGAGCACAGATACGCAGTATTTT. It yields the protein CASSSGSTDTQYF.

The chain carries TRBV7-3 and TRBJ2-7; TRBD2 might be the D (6 bases). Per the germline V gene, CDR1 is SGHTA and CDR2 is FQGTGA. V lost 7 bases to trimming and J lost 3 bases, with 16 bases between them. This CDR3 comprises 14 residues. The CDR3 here is CASNPDWGDYEQYF. The DNA of the CDR3 is TGTGCCAGCAACCCTGATTGGGGGGACTACGAGCAGTACTTC. The full variable domain, rest sourced from reference TRBV7-3 and TRBJ2-7, is GAGVSQTPSNKVTEKGKYVELRCDPISGHTALYWYRQSLGQGPEFLIYFQGTGAADDSGLPNDRFFAVRPEGSVSTLKIQRTERGDSAVYLCASNPDWGDYEQYFGPGTRLTVT.